This T cell receptor beta chain was retrieved from a study of cytomegalovirus exposure and HLA in healthy donors. Overall study results and limits: TCR beta V- and J-gene trimming, according to a later analysis, was linked to a missense DCLRE1C variant.

As regards this clone: Its target is not known.

V lost 3 bases, J lost 0 bases, and 8 bases stayed unmatched. The germline CDR1 and CDR2 sequences are GTSNPN and SVGIG (reference sequence). The CDR3 spans 16 residues. Primers: 60 Vbeta forward and 13 Jbeta reverse. Method: immunoSEQ multiplex PCR; TCRdb's copy keeps in-frame clones and lacks some. The sample consists of approximately 110,000 clones, around 76% of them appearing once. This clonotype was obtained from a woman aged 55-70 years in good health and CMV-seropositive. Source material: PBMCs. This rearrangement joins TRBV30 to TRBJ1-2, with 9 bases identical to TRBD1. CDR3 protein: CAWRTTGGSANYGYTF. The CDR3 DNA reads TGTGCCTGGAGAACGACAGGGGGTTCAGCTAACTATGGCTACACCTTC.